This T cell receptor (beta chain) was observed in a study of CD4 T cells in relation to SARS-CoV-2 and coronaviruses. This clone has just a few counts. Unexposed donor CD4+ T cells date from 2011-2018, before the COVID-19 pandemic. There are 16 residues in the CDR3. The ends lost 4 bases at V and 2 bases at J; junction bases unmatched: 6. Germline loops: CDR1 SGDLS, CDR2 YYNGEE. Deep TCR-beta sequencing used DNA from uncultured naive and memory CD4+ T cells. The table came from immunoSEQ multiplex PCR; TCRdb's copy has only in-frame clones and leaves some out. This repertoire shows about 59,000 clones, 70% to 90% found once; its top ten account for 1.3% to 1.5%.

The genes are TRBV9 and TRBJ2-7; TRBD2 matches at 13 bases. The sequence was obtained from a human donor in good health. Sample: memory CD4+ T cells from PBMCs. Here the CDR3 reads CASSLRGTSGAYEQYF. Written as DNA, the CDR3 is TGTGCCAGCAGCCTCAGAGGGACTAGCGGGGCCTACGAGCAGTACTTC.